The clone carrying this T cell receptor beta chain was counted only a few times. The sample originates from a study of T cells after yellow fever vaccination. The ends lost 6 bases at V and 4 bases at J; junction bases unmatched: 7. Germline V gene data show CDR1 as DFQATT and CDR2 as SNEGSKA (reference sequence). The CDR3 loop spans 13 amino acids. TCRdb reprocessed the 5' RACE reads with MiXCR, giving one entry per CDR3 protein. The sample holds approximately 550,000 distinct CDR3 sequences, 15% to 20% seen once. This chain uses TRBV20-1 with TRBJ1-2; 8 bases map to TRBD1. This TCR derives from a man aged 25 to 45 who received the YFV17D yellow fever vaccine. The starting material was PBMCs, obtained 15 days after the yellow fever booster vaccination. The CDR3 protein is CSARTGRAYGYTF. The CDR3 DNA sequence: TGCAGTGCCCGGACAGGGCGGGCCTATGGCTACACCTTC.